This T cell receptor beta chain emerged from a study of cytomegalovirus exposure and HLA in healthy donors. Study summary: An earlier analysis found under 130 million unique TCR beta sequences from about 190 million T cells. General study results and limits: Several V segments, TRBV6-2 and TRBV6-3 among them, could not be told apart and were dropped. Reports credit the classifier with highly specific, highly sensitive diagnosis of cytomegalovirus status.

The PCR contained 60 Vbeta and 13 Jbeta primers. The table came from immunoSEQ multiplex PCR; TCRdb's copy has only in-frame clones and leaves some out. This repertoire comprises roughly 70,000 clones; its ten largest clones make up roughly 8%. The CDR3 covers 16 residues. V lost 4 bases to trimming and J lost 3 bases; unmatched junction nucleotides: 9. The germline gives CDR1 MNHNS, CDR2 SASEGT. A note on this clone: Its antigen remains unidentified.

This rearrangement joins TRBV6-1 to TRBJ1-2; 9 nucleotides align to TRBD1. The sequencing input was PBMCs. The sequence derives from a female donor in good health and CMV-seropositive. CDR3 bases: TGTGCCAGCAGTGCCCTTCCGGGACAGGGAGACTATGGCTACACCTTC. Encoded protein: CASSALPGQGDYGYTF.